The sequence of this T cell receptor beta chain was determined in a study of T cells after yellow fever vaccination. Findings of the study overall: Though it reached lower strength, the secondary response hit its peak faster, day 5 versus 15. Researchers noted that a small share of clonotypes showed up in both CD4 and CD8 compartments.

This clonotype was found a few times. Its antigen is unknown. TCRdb re-called the 5' RACE reads with MiXCR, one entry per CDR3 protein. The sample yields a few hundred thousand distinct CDR3 sequences, roughly 6.1% seen once. This CDR3 is built from 14 residues. Germline CDR1 and CDR2: MNHEY and SMNVEV (reference sequence). Trimming stripped 3 bases from V and 5 bases from J, with 13 bases between. The J gene is TRBJ1-1, the V gene TRBV27; perhaps TRBD1 as D (5 bases). The source of this sequence is a man in his thirties or forties who received the YFV17D yellow fever vaccine. Sequenced here: PBMCs, sampled 5 days after the yellow fever booster vaccination. The CDR3, as DNA: TGTGCCAGCAGTTTGGGACGGCCAACAACTGAAGCTTTCTTT. Encoded protein: CASSLGRPTTEAFF.